Below, 25 T cell receptor beta chains from the same sample are listed, as sequenced in a study of B cell selection in AIRE deficiency. Sequencing used immunoSEQ multiplex PCR; TCRdb keeps in-frame clones, though not all of them. Of about 25,000 clones in the sample, less than 97% were seen once. The sorted conventional CD4 T cells were gated as CD4+CD127+. Sequenced sample: CD4+CD127+ conventional T cells sorted from PBMCs. Receptor source: a human donor in good health.

The chain employs TRBV4-2 and TRBJ2-5, with 8 bases matching TRBD2. The V gene's germline CDR1 is LGHNA and CDR2 YNFKEQ. The CDR3 runs 15 residues. Trimming took 0 bases from V and 2 from J; bases not matched to a gene: 2. CDR3 nucleotide sequence: TGTGCCAGCAGCCAAGAAACGGGAGGGCAAGAGACCCAGTACTTC. It specifies CASSQETGGQETQYF.

The J gene is TRBJ2-5, the V gene TRBV5-1; D is perhaps TRBD1 (5 bases). This CDR3 contains 13 residues. V lost 0 bases and J 4 bases, leaving 7 bases between the germline ends. The germline CDR1 and CDR2 sequences are SGHRS and YFSETQ. CDR3 in amino acids: CASSLVGAETQYF. The CDR3 coding sequence is TGCGCCAGCAGCTTGGTAGGGGCAGAGACCCAGTACTTC.

The chain is built from TRBV18 and TRBJ1-5; D remains unclear. The ends were cut back, 3 bases at V and 7 bases at J, with 19 bases in the middle. Germline V lookup: CDR1 KGHSH, CDR2 LQKENI. This CDR3 contains 16 residues. CDR3 amino acids: CASSPGMRGENQPQHF. CDR3 DNA: TGTGCCAGCTCACCGGGGATGCGGGGTGAGAACCAGCCCCAGCATTTT.

This clone was detected only a few times. The CDR3 loop is CASSPSGGSYEQYF. For the CDR3, the DNA is TGTGCCAGCAGCCCTAGCGGGGGGTCATACGAGCAGTACTTC. This chain joins TRBV11-3 and TRBJ2-7; 11 bases align to TRBD2. J gave up 4 bases and V 5 bases, and 4 bases lay outside the gene matches. Germline CDR1 and CDR2: SGHNT and YENEEA. The CDR3 spans 14 residues.

This clone was picked up one time. J is TRBJ2-7 and V is TRBV7-2; D is perhaps TRBD1 (6 bases). CDR1 and CDR2 (germline): SGHTA, FQGNSA. Between the trimmed V and J ends, which lost 3 bases and 2 bases, there was a span of 17 bases. This CDR3 is 16 amino acids long. The chain's CDR3 is CASSLWWNRVTYEQYF. The CDR3 nucleotides are TGTGCCAGCAGCTTGTGGTGGAACAGGGTCACCTACGAGCAGTACTTC.

Here the CDR3 DNA reads TGTGCCAGCAGTCCCCGGACAGGGAACGAAAAACTGTTTTTT. This sequence encodes CASSPRTGNEKLFF. The chain is built from TRBV6-5 and TRBJ1-4, with TRBD1 matching 8 bases. The V gene end was trimmed by 5 bases and the J gene end by 8 bases; junction bases not matched to a gene: 7. This CDR3 is built from 14 residues. The germline gives CDR1 MNHEY, CDR2 SVGAGI.

This clone was found a few times. V gene TRBV5-1 combines with J gene TRBJ1-2; unclear D gene. The germline V gene encodes CDR1 SGHRS and CDR2 YFSETQ. V was shortened by 0 bases and J by 6 bases, with 15 bases between the two germline ends. The CDR3 contains 15 residues. CDR3 sequence: CASSLDGRKTHGYTF. CDR3 sequence (DNA): TGCGCCAGCAGCTTGGACGGACGGAAAACCCATGGCTACACCTTC. Full variable domain (rest looked up from reference TRBV5-1 and TRBJ1-2): KAGVTQTPRYLIKTRGQQVTLSCSPISGHRSVSWYQQTPGQGLQFLFEYFSETQRNKGNFPGRFSGRQFSNSRSEMNVSTLELGDSALYLCASSLDGRKTHGYTFGSGTRLTVV.

The chain employs TRBV4-1 and TRBJ1-1; D is uncertain. V lost 0 bases and J lost 7, with 21 bases in between. Germline V gene data show CDR1 as MGHRA and CDR2 as YSYEKL. CDR3 length: 17 residues. The CDR3 loop is CASSQEWYQGTPFEAFF. CDR3 nucleotides: TGCGCCAGCAGCCAAGAATGGTATCAAGGCACCCCATTTGAAGCTTTCTTT.

The chain links TRBV5-6 to TRBJ2-1; 10 positions agree with TRBD2. Unmatched junction bases numbered 5, after V lost 1 base and J lost 4 bases. Germline CDR1 and CDR2: SGHDT and YYEEEE. The CDR3 totals 16 residues. The CDR3 protein is CASSLSRTSGYNEQFF. The CDR3 nucleotides read TGTGCCAGCAGCTTGTCTCGGACTAGCGGATACAATGAGCAGTTCTTC.

The chain links TRBV11-2 to TRBJ1-2, with D possibly being TRBD1 (5 bases). Per germline, CDR1 SGHAT and CDR2 FQNNGV. The CDR3 is 14 amino acids. The ends were cut back, 0 bases at V and 8 bases at J, with 13 bases in the middle. CDR3 DNA: TGTGCCAGCAGCTTAGATAATCGGGGGAGCGGCTACACCTTC. Its protein product is CASSLDNRGSGYTF.

The rearrangement uses TRBV9 and TRBJ1-2, with TRBD1 matching 10 bases. Trimming took 3 bases from V and 8 from J; bases not matched to a gene: 4. CDR1 is SGDLS, CDR2 YYNGEE, per germline. This CDR3 has 13 residues. The DNA of the CDR3 is TGTGCCAGCAGCGCGACAGGGGGCCGAGGCTACACCTTC. The encoded protein is CASSATGGRGYTF. Based on the CDR3 plus reference TRBV9 and TRBJ1-2, the full variable domain is DSGVTQTPKHLITATGQRVTLRCSPRSGDLSVYWYQQSLDQGLQFLIQYYNGEERAKGNILERFSAQQFPDLHSELNLSSLELGDSALYFCASSATGGRGYTFGSGTRLTVV.

This chain joins TRBV5-4 and TRBJ2-3, with 8 positions matching TRBD2. The V gene's germline CDR1 is SGHNT and CDR2 YYREEE (reference sequence). V dropped 0 bases and J dropped 6; count of bases not matched to a gene: 6. This CDR3 spans 15 amino acids. The CDR3 region is CASSLAGGGGDTQYF. The CDR3 DNA is TGTGCCAGCAGCTTGGCCGGGGGGGGAGGGGATACGCAGTATTTT.

The rearrangement joins TRBV20-1 to TRBJ1-1; D is unclear. The CDR3 extends over 11 amino acids. Germline-derived CDR1 and CDR2 are DFQATT and SNEGSKA (reference sequence). V dropped 6 bases and J dropped 4 bases, with 9 bases sitting between them. This CDR3 is CSALLSTEAFF. In DNA, the CDR3 is TGCAGTGCCCTCCTGTCCACTGAAGCTTTCTTT.

The chain links TRBV28 to TRBJ2-3; D not certain. The V gene's germline CDR1 is MDHEN and CDR2 SYDVKM. Trimming took 8 bases from V and 2 from J, leaving 17 bases between them. The CDR3 is made up of 15 amino acids. CDR3 in amino acids: CASPSGRLNTDTQYF. Written as DNA, the CDR3 is TGTGCCAGCCCCTCCGGCCGGCTAAACACAGATACGCAGTATTTT.

The J gene is TRBJ2-7, the V gene TRBV11-2; TRBD1 matches 11 bases. Germline assignment: CDR1 SGHAT and CDR2 FQNNGV. The V gene end was trimmed by 3 bases and the J gene end by 9 bases; junction bases not matched to a gene: 13. The CDR3 loop spans 16 amino acids. This CDR3 reads CASSLNPGTGGRVQYF. Written as DNA, the CDR3 is TGTGCCAGCAGCTTGAATCCAGGGACAGGGGGACGCGTGCAGTACTTC.

This clone has only one observation. V is TRBV7-9 and J is TRBJ2-7, with D possibly called TRBD1 or TRBD2 (5 bases each). Germline V gives CDR1 SEHNR, CDR2 FQNEAQ (reference sequence). The CDR3 totals 17 residues. V was shortened by 3 bases and J by 0 bases, with 18 bases between the two germline ends. The CDR3 DNA reads TGTGCCAGCAGCTTTCCCCCGGGGCAGAGGACCTCCTACGAGCAGTACTTC. Protein sequence: CASSFPPGQRTSYEQYF.

CDR3 DNA: TGTGCCAGCAGCTTAGGTCCTCAATACAATGAGCAGTTCTTC. Amino acid sequence: CASSLGPQYNEQFF. The chain uses TRBV7-3 and TRBJ2-1; D uncertain. V lost 2 bases, J lost 4 bases, and 9 bases lay in between. Germline-derived CDR1 and CDR2 are SGHTA and FQGTGA. The CDR3 runs to 14 residues. The whole variable domain, remainder taken from reference TRBV7-3 and TRBJ2-1, is GAGVSQTPSNKVTEKGKYVELRCDPISGHTALYWYRQSLGQGPEFLIYFQGTGAADDSGLPNDRFFAVRPEGSVSTLKIQRTERGDSAVYLCASSLGPQYNEQFFGPGTRLTVL.

The chain carries TRBV5-1 and TRBJ2-2, with TRBD2 identical over 11 bases. Germline V lookup: CDR1 SGHRS, CDR2 YFSETQ. The CDR3 spans 17 residues. V shed 1 base, J shed 4 bases, and the junction held 6 bases outside the gene matches. Written as DNA, the CDR3 is TGCGCCAGCAGCTTGTTCGGGACTAGCGGACTCACCGGGGAGCTGTTTTTT. This encodes CASSLFGTSGLTGELFF.

The genes are TRBV5-4 and TRBJ2-7; D possibly corresponds to TRBD1 (5 bases). Germline-derived CDR1 and CDR2 are SGHNT and YYREEE (reference sequence). The CDR3 totals 14 residues. V was cut by 0 bases and J by 3 bases, with 10 bases left in between. Here the CDR3 reads CASSLALDSYEQYF. The CDR3 region has the DNA TGTGCCAGCAGCTTGGCGCTTGACAGCTACGAGCAGTACTTC.

The CDR3 region has the DNA TGTGCCAGCAGCCATTTACTTGCGAGTTCACCCCTCCACTTT. This codes for CASSHLLASSPLHF. The J gene is TRBJ1-6, the V gene TRBV16; D uncertain. This CDR3 contains 14 residues. With 3 bases removed from V and 9 bases from J, the gap between germline ends came to 12 bases. Germline loops: CDR1 KGHSY, CDR2 FQNENV.

The chain uses TRBV7-8 and TRBJ2-7; D not certain. Per germline, CDR1 SGHVS and CDR2 FQNEAQ. V lost 5 bases and J lost 2, with 4 bases in between. This CDR3 has 11 residues. CDR3 sequence (DNA): TGTGCCAGCAGCCCAGCCTACGAGCAGTACTTC. It encodes CASSPAYEQYF.

The chain joins TRBV11-3 to TRBJ2-7; D is perhaps TRBD1 (6 bases). CDR3 length: 13 residues. V dropped 1 base and J dropped 5 bases, with 9 bases sitting between them. Germline V gene sequence: CDR1 SGHNT, CDR2 YENEEA. This chain's CDR3 is CASSLATGDEQYF. The CDR3 coding sequence is TGTGCCAGCAGCTTAGCGACAGGAGACGAGCAGTACTTC.

The gene calls are TRBV7-9 and TRBJ1-1; 8 positions agree with TRBD1. The CDR3 runs to 17 residues. V lost 5 bases and J lost 4; bases outside the gene matches: 15. Germline values: CDR1 SEHNR, CDR2 FQNEAQ (reference sequence). The CDR3 bases are TGTGCCAGCAGCCCGAGATCGGGACAGGACCGAAGCACTGAAGCTTTCTTT. Translated: CASSPRSGQDRSTEAFF.

The V call is TRBV5-4, the J call TRBJ1-2; 12 positions agree with TRBD1. The CDR3 is made up of 16 amino acids. Germline V gene data show CDR1 as SGHNT and CDR2 as YYREEE (reference sequence). V was clipped by 0 bases and J by 3 bases; unmatched bases: 3. The CDR3 bases are TGTGCCAGCAGCTTGGTGGGACAGGGGGCGGACTATGGCTACACCTTC. Protein: CASSLVGQGADYGYTF.

V gene TRBV12-5 combines with J gene TRBJ2-7, with D tentatively TRBD1 (6 bases). This CDR3 region has 15 residues. V was clipped by 0 bases and J by 3 bases, with 12 bases between them. The V gene's germline CDR1 is LGHNT and CDR2 FRNRAP. CDR3 in amino acids: CASGLVLGADYEQYF. CDR3 DNA sequence: TGTGCTAGTGGTTTGGTATTGGGGGCGGACTACGAGCAGTACTTC.